These T cell receptor beta chains were read from a single sample in a study of blood T cell repertoires in COVID-19. Profiled with immunoSEQ multiplex PCR; TCRdb holds only in-frame clones, not every one. In the table there are 55,000 to 80,000 clones, 74% of which are singletons. Sequenced input: peripheral blood. These receptors originate from a woman of 80 years or more with acute or convalescent COVID-19. The CDR3 runs from the conserved cysteine through the conserved F or W. Fields, in order: J gene, V gene, CDR3 protein.

TRBJ2-1 TRBV5-4 CASSLAPGLTGSYNEQFF
TRBJ2-1 TRBV21-1 CASSRHVREGTNEQFF
TRBJ1-3 TRBV9 CASSVDQGRGNTIYF
TRBJ1-2 TRBV11-2 CASSQMGARGYTF
TRBJ2-7 TRBV11-2 CASSLDSGLAGVGEQYF
TRBJ2-7 TRBV5-5 CASSHPVSGEQYF
TRBJ1-6 TRBV19 CASSGTGFNSPLHF
TRBJ2-5 TRBV10-3 CAISEPGETQYF
TRBJ2-5 TRBV19 CASSKRLAGDGETQYF
TRBJ1-1 TRBV6-5 CASPRTGYWNTEAFF
TRBJ1-2 TRBV19 CASRPPGQGYGYTF
TRBJ1-5 TRBV20-1 CSASEGRVGQPQHF
TRBJ2-7 TRBV27 CASQTGGEQYF
TRBJ2-1 TRBV1 CTSSQDRDSEQFF
TRBJ2-2 TRBV7-9 CASSLVAGSAGELFF
TRBJ2-2 TRBV2 CATRGTAPTGELFF
TRBJ1-2 TRBV27 CASSGSRALNYGYTF
TRBJ2-2 TRBV27 CASSRTSGLGTGELFF
TRBJ2-1 TRBV7-6 CASSLVWAGGRHYNEQFF
TRBJ2-7 TRBV7-2 CASSRAGTGGYEQYF
TRBJ2-5 TRBV7-9 CASSLSETQYF
TRBJ2-3 TRBV6-1 CASAKAGTGLDTQYF
TRBJ2-1 TRBV20-1 CSASIRRRAGEPYNEQFF
TRBJ1-1 TRBV12-5 CASGLMELRKGTEAFF
TRBJ1-4 TRBV28 CASSRLQGAYEKLFF
TRBJ1-3 TRBV10-3 CATYSGSGNTIYF
TRBJ1-5 TRBV3-1/TRBV3-2 CASSPTRVQPQHF
TRBJ1-2 TRBV4-2 CASSQVRGVF
TRBJ2-5 TRBV27 CASRPSSGRETQYF
TRBJ2-3 TRBV18 CASSPPDSPDTQYF
TRBJ1-4 TRBV19 CASSPRLNEKLFF
TRBJ2-7 TRBV19 CASSALYEQYF
TRBJ2-1 TRBV19 CASSSGAGLAGTGQFF
TRBJ2-7 TRBV29-1 CSVEELAGGTYEQYF
TRBJ2-1 TRBV7-9 CASSPGIAGYNEQFF
TRBJ1-2 TRBV19 CASSMEYGGRRFIF
TRBJ1-4 TRBV6-4 CASSDSHREGEKLFF
TRBJ2-3 TRBV10-3 CAISEGTYLSTDTQYF
TRBJ1-2 TRBV24-1 CATSETGYYGYTF
TRBJ2-5 TRBV5-1 CASSTGTGRETQYF
TRBJ2-1 TRBV7-3 CASSLGTSGGRMYNEQFF
TRBJ2-1 TRBV5-1 CASSLQSGSSTFF
TRBJ2-2 TRBV7-6 CASSLVQGGTGELFF